These 3 T cell receptor beta chains were all obtained from the same sample, sequenced in a study of cytomegalovirus exposure and HLA in healthy donors. The table came from immunoSEQ multiplex PCR; TCRdb's copy has only in-frame clones and leaves some out. The table shows 180,000 or so clones, with around nine tenths occurring only once. The source material was PBMCs. The origin of the receptors is a man aged 25-40 years in good health and CMV-seropositive.

The chain is built from TRBV2 and TRBJ1-1; a possible D gene is TRBD1 (6 bases). V was pared by 9 bases and J by 3 bases, with 11 bases between. Germline values: CDR1 SNHLY, CDR2 FYNNEI. This CDR3 comprises 12 residues. CDR3 region: CARQGRDTEAFF. In DNA form, the CDR3 reads TGTGCCAGGCAGGGGCGGGACACTGAAGCTTTCTTT.

This clone occurred once. V is TRBV19 and J is TRBJ1-2; D call uncertain. The V end lost 10 bases, the J end lost 7 bases, and 10 bases lay between the germline ends. The CDR3 runs 10 residues. Germline CDR1 LNHDA, CDR2 SQIVND (reference sequence). CDR3 in DNA: TGTGCCACCCGCTTCGGTGGCTACACCTTC. Translation gives CATRFGGYTF.

The rearrangement uses TRBV7-2 and TRBJ2-3; TRBD2 agrees at 7 bases. The CDR3 consists of 17 residues. Germline-derived CDR1 and CDR2 are SGHTA and FQGNSA. The junction had 13 bases not matched to a gene; V was cut back by 3 bases and J by 4 bases. As DNA, the CDR3 is TGTGCCAGCAGCTTGCGGTCGGGCGGGAGAGGTCCAGATACGCAGTATTTT. Translation: CASSLRSGGRGPDTQYF.